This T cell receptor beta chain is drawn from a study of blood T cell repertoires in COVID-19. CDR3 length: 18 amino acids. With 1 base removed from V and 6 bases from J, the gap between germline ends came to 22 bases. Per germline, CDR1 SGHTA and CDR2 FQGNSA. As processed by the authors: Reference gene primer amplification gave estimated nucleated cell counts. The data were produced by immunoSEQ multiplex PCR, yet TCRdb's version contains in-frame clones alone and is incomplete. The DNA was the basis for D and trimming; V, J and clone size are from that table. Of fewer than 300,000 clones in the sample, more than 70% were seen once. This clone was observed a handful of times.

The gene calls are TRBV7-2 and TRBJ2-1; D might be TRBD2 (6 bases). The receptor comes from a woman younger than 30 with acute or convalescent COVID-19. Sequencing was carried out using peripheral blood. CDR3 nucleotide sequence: TGTGCCAGCAGCTTAGGGTCAAGCGGGTCTACCAGCCCCAATGAGCAGTTCTTC. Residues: CASSLGSSGSTSPNEQFF.